The source of this T cell receptor (beta chain) is a study of control samples from healthy donors and cancer patients. The CDR3 is made up of 14 amino acids. V shed 3 bases and J shed 1 base, with 9 bases lying between them. The germline V gene encodes CDR1 LNHDA and CDR2 SQIVND (reference sequence). Assay: immunoSEQ multiplex PCR; the TCRdb copy retains only in-frame clones and omits some. The data contain 79,000 or so clones, roughly 91% of them singletons. The source is a woman in her fifties or sixties with colorectal cancer. The chain has TRBV19 and TRBJ1-1; no definite D call. Sequences were obtained from PBMCs. DNA of the CDR3: TGTGCCAGTAGTATTGTGGGTTGGAACACTGAAGCTTTCTTT. Its protein is CASSIVGWNTEAFF.